The next 23 T cell receptor beta chains were all read from a single sample in a study of blood T cells in healthy people across ages. Together with a sample-barcoded 5' primer, a J-beta primer mix was included in a second PCR lasting about 7 to 11 cycles. TCRdb called the 5' RACE reads again in MiXCR, with one record for every CDR3 protein. The sample contains about 640,000 distinct CDR3 sequences, 58% of which appear only once. Source material: blood. These receptors originate from a man aged 60 to 75 in good health.

This clonotype was seen only once. The DNA of the CDR3 is TGTGCCAGCAGTTTAATAGGCAGACCGAACACCGGGGAGCTGTTTTTT. As protein: CASSLIGRPNTGELFF. The chain joins TRBV28 to TRBJ2-2; unclear D gene. The CDR3 contains 16 residues. The V end lost 2 bases, the J end lost 0 bases, and 10 bases lay between the germline ends. The germline CDR1 and CDR2 sequences are MDHEN and SYDVKM.

The rearrangement uses TRBV12-3 or TRBV12-4 and TRBJ2-1; D call uncertain. V lost 1 base to trimming and J lost 12 bases, with 13 bases between them. CDR3 length: 13 amino acids. CDR3 in amino acids: CASSLDIVGMQFF. In DNA form, the CDR3 reads TGTGCCAGCAGTTTAGATATTGTGGGCATGCAGTTCTTC.

V gene TRBV3-1 combines with J gene TRBJ1-1; 8 bases line up with TRBD1. V lost 3 bases, J lost 4 bases, and 1 base stayed unmatched. Germline V gene data show CDR1 as LGHDT and CDR2 as YNNKEL (reference sequence). The CDR3 runs 13 residues. CDR3 coding DNA: TGTGCCAGCAGCCATACAGGGGGCACTGAAGCTTTCTTT. Translated: CASSHTGGTEAFF.

This chain links TRBV7-2 with TRBJ2-7, with TRBD1 identical over 7 bases. Losses at the gene ends were 5 bases for V and 2 bases for J; bases not matched to a gene: 9. Germline loops: CDR1 SGHTA, CDR2 FQGNSA. The CDR3 has 15 amino acids. The CDR3 coding sequence is TGTGCCAGCAGCCCCTCGACAGGGACGCCCTACGAGCAGTACTTC. Its protein product is CASSPSTGTPYEQYF.

The chain has TRBV7-9 and TRBJ1-2, with D maybe TRBD1 (6 bases). Trimming cost V 1 base and J 8 bases, with 17 bases left between them. Germline CDR1 reads SEHNR; CDR2 reads FQNEAQ (reference sequence). The CDR3 extends over 15 amino acids. CDR3 nucleotide sequence: TGTGCCAGCAGCTTAGGAATGGGCAGGGGATCAGGCTACACCTTC. Its protein product is CASSLGMGRGSGYTF.

This chain links TRBV12-3 or TRBV12-4 with TRBJ2-5, with D possibly being TRBD2 (6 bases). The CDR3 contains 14 residues. Trimming removed 5 bases at V and 0 bases at J, with 10 bases between. The CDR3 sequence is CASSPRGYQETQYF. The DNA for the CDR3 is TGTGCCAGCAGTCCACGGGGGTACCAAGAGACCCAGTACTTC.

This sequence joins TRBV9 and TRBJ2-5, with D possibly matching TRBD2 (6 bases). The CDR3 runs to 14 residues. Germline loops: CDR1 SGDLS, CDR2 YYNGEE. Trimming removed 0 bases from V and 5 bases from J, with 11 bases in between. The chain's CDR3 is CASSVGVGRETQYF. The CDR3 bases are TGTGCCAGCAGCGTAGGGGTGGGGAGGGAGACCCAGTACTTC.

The chain joins TRBV15 to TRBJ2-5; perhaps TRBD2 as D (5 bases). In germline, CDR1 is LNHNV, CDR2 YYDKDF (reference sequence). CDR3 length: 15 amino acids. The V end was cut by 4 bases, the J end by 0 bases, with 12 bases between. The CDR3 coding sequence is TGTGCCACCAGCACTGGACTGGCCTACCAAGAGACCCAGTACTTC. Translated: CATSTGLAYQETQYF.

This clonotype has a handful of counts. The chain combines TRBV4-1 with TRBJ2-4; D call uncertain. V shed 0 bases and J shed 13 bases, with 19 bases lying between them. Per germline, CDR1 MGHRA and CDR2 YSYEKL. CDR3 length equals 15 residues. CDR3 in DNA: TGCGCCAGCAGCCAAGATCACGTACGCCGTCGTGGGCAGTACTTC. Its translation: CASSQDHVRRRGQYF.

V and J are TRBV5-5 and TRBJ2-7; D may be TRBD1 (5 bases). Germline CDR1 and CDR2: SGHKS and YYEKEE (reference sequence). The length of the CDR3 is 17 residues. The V end was cut by 0 bases, the J end by 6 bases, with 22 bases between. The CDR3 sequence is CASSLEQGSFRGGEQYF. The CDR3 nucleotides read TGTGCCAGCAGCTTGGAGCAGGGTAGCTTTAGGGGCGGCGAGCAGTACTTC.

This clonotype was recorded a few times. V usage is TRBV21-1 and J usage is TRBJ2-1; TRBD1 is the table's D call and was not checked against the DNA. TRBV21-1 is recorded as a pseudogene. The CDR3 totals 19 residues. The CDR3 here is CASSQGDRVTTSSYNEQFF. The CDR3 region has the DNA TGTGCCAGCAGCCAAGGGGACAGGGTCACAACGAGCTCCTACAATGAGCAGTTCTTC.

This clonotype was seen more than once but under ten times. This chain joins TRBV20-1 and TRBJ2-5; 11 bases are a match to TRBD2. This CDR3 spans 16 amino acids. The ends lost 0 bases at V and 4 bases at J; junction bases unmatched: 7. CDR1 is DFQATT, CDR2 SNEGSKA, per germline (reference sequence). The CDR3 spells CSARDPTSGELETQYF. CDR3 nucleotides: TGCAGTGCTAGAGATCCGACTAGCGGGGAATTAGAGACCCAGTACTTC.

This clonotype has just one count. The chain carries TRBV9 and TRBJ2-2, with TRBD2 matching 10 bases. The V and J ends lost 4 bases and 6 bases, in that order; junction bases with no gene match: 9. CDR3 length: 16 residues. Germline CDR1 is SGDLS and CDR2 is YYNGEE. CDR3 amino acids: CASSLRSSGGSGELFF. The CDR3 bases are TGTGCCAGCAGCCTACGGTCTAGCGGGGGTTCCGGGGAGCTGTTTTTT.

The V gene is TRBV5-1, the J gene TRBJ2-1; TRBD2 matches at 7 bases. This CDR3 comprises 15 residues. After removal of 0 bases from V and 6 bases from J, the junction contained 6 bases not matched to a gene. Germline V gives CDR1 SGHRS, CDR2 YFSETQ. Here the CDR3 reads CASSLARTRANEQFF. In DNA, the CDR3 is TGCGCCAGCAGCTTGGCCCGGACTAGGGCCAATGAGCAGTTCTTC.

The rearrangement links TRBV18 to TRBJ2-4; 11 bases are shared with TRBD2. CDR3 length equals 15 residues. The V gene end was trimmed by 0 bases and the J gene end by 9 bases; junction bases not matched to a gene: 4. Germline values: CDR1 KGHSH, CDR2 LQKENI. The CDR3 protein is CASSPPSGGAGIQYF. In nucleotides, the CDR3 is TGTGCCAGCTCACCACCTAGCGGGGGGGCTGGCATTCAGTACTTC.

The V and J genes are TRBV27 and TRBJ2-7; D gene unclear. The CDR3 loop spans 8 amino acids. V shed 5 bases and J shed 9 bases, with 2 bases lying between them. Germline V gene sequence: CDR1 MNHEY, CDR2 SMNVEV (reference sequence). For the CDR3, the DNA is TGTGCCAGCAGTGCGCAGTACTTC. As protein: CASSAQYF.

The V and J genes are TRBV5-1 and TRBJ2-3; the D is unclear. CDR1 and CDR2 (germline): SGHRS, YFSETQ. V was trimmed by 3 bases and J by 0 bases, leaving 11 bases between them. The CDR3 sequence is 15 residues long. The CDR3 sequence is CASSSSPTSTDTQYF. DNA for the CDR3: TGCGCCAGCAGCTCCTCCCCTACTAGCACAGATACGCAGTATTTT.

Remarks on this clonotype: Compared with germline, one end of the junction differs, possibly owing to a read error. The chain couples TRBV11-2 to TRBJ1-2; no clear D. In germline, CDR1 is SGHAT, CDR2 FQNNGV. The CDR3 consists of 13 residues. The CDR3 nucleotides read TGTGCCAGCAGCTCAGACATCAGCTATGGCTACAGCTTC. This gives the protein CASSSDISYGYSF.

This chain uses TRBV3-1 with TRBJ1-2; 7 bases match TRBD1. The length of the CDR3 is 14 residues. Trimming removed 4 bases from V and 5 bases from J; junction bases left unmatched: 7. The germline V gene encodes CDR1 LGHDT and CDR2 YNNKEL (reference sequence). This chain's CDR3 is CASSRTGQIYGYTF. The CDR3 region has the DNA TGTGCCAGCAGCCGGACGGGACAGATTTATGGCTACACCTTC.

This clonotype has at least ten counts. V is TRBV18 and J is TRBJ2-7; 9 positions agree with TRBD1. Germline V gene sequence: CDR1 KGHSH, CDR2 LQKENI. The CDR3 is 13 amino acids. V was pared by 3 bases and J by 8 bases, with 5 bases of the junction left unmatched. The CDR3 nucleotides read TGTGCCAGCTCACCGGGACAGGGAACCAAGCAGTACTTC. It specifies CASSPGQGTKQYF.

V is TRBV6-4 and J is TRBJ2-7; 7 bases agree with TRBD2. The J call could be wrong; TRBJ2-5 is a better fit for the DNA end. Germline values: CDR1 MRHNA, CDR2 SNTAGT. CDR3 length: 14 amino acids. CDR3 loop: CASSVQLASETQYF. In DNA form, the CDR3 reads TGTGCCAGCAGTGTCCAACTAGCGTCGGAGACCCAGTACTTC.

This clonotype was detected a few times. Sequence at one end of the junction differs from germline and may be a read error. The chain carries TRBV5-1 and TRBJ2-5; 7 bases map to TRBD2. This CDR3 has 14 residues. Germline lookup yields CDR1 SGHRS and CDR2 YFSETQ. The CDR3 sequence: CASTLTSIGETQYF. The CDR3 bases are TGCGCCAGCACCTTGACTAGCATCGGAGAGACCCAGTACTTC.

This clonotype was detected a few times. The V gene is TRBV2, the J gene TRBJ2-1, with D perhaps being TRBD1 or TRBD2 (5 bases each). The germline CDR1 and CDR2 sequences are SNHLY and FYNNEI. Trimming pared 6 bases from V and 15 bases from J, leaving 21 bases between. The CDR3 has 13 amino acids. CDR3 in amino acids: CASRAEGFPNPFF. In nucleotides, the CDR3 is TGTGCCAGCAGAGCAGAGGGGTTTCCGAACCCGTTCTTC.